This entry describes one T cell receptor (beta chain). As handled by the study authors: Reference gene primers were amplified, and this amplification served to estimate nucleated cell counts. Produced via immunoSEQ multiplex PCR; TCRdb's table is partial and in-frame only. V, J and clone size derive from that table, while D and trimming were established from the DNA sequence. The sample comprises 90,000 to 120,000 clones, 65% to 90% of which are singletons, and 4.5% to 5.5% rests with the top ten. This entry is derived from a study of blood T cell repertoires in COVID-19. As for the study in general: Samples of COVID-19 (acute and convalescent) were obtained from the United States, Italy and Spain. In each case, the material was cDNA or gDNA derived from T cells, B-cell-depleted T cells, or PBMCs.

Sample: peripheral blood. This clonotype was obtained from a man aged 60-69 years with acute or convalescent COVID-19.

The CDR3 spells CASSEDRFITEAFF. For the CDR3, the DNA is TGTGCCAGCAGCGAGGACAGGTTCATCACTGAAGCTTTCTTT. The rearrangement uses TRBV7-9 and TRBJ1-1; TRBD1 agrees at 7 bases. Germline V CDR1 and CDR2: SEHNR, FQNEAQ (reference sequence). CDR3 length equals 14 residues. Germline trimming cut 5 bases from V and 4 bases from J; bases unmatched to any gene: 7.